The next 10 T cell receptor beta chains were all read from a single sample in a study of regulatory T cells in long-lasting Graves disease (dated by TCRdb to the early 2020s). The library was made by multiplex PCR. TCRdb shows the sequencer as Illumina HiSeq 4000. TCR beta libraries were built with iRepertoire HTBI primers and Arm-PCR amplification of CDR3 regions. TCRdb reprocessing: public reads trimmed at Q25 with fastp, clones called with MiXCR, in-frame beta chains kept. One record per CDR3 amino acid sequence lists the most common genes and DNA. The table for this sample lists hundreds of thousands of distinct CDR3 sequences; 15% of them were counted only once. Together, the top ten hold approximately 7.8% of the sample. The meaning of the sample's time point label: newly diagnosed GD, antithyroid drugs for less than 3 months. For both TCR sequencing and RNA sequencing, RNA was extracted from PBMCs in TRIzol.

This sample was also put to use in a study of T cells in Graves' hyperthyroidism and ophthalmopathy.

Sequenced material: peripheral blood mononuclear cells (PBMCs), taken at new diagnosis, from a patient treated with antithyroid drugs. These receptors originate from a middle-aged woman with Graves disease. Donor details come from another sample of the same person, matched by shared clones.

Details on this clonotype: One base separates it from a far larger clone, so it is likely a read error. This chain joins TRBV11-2 and TRBJ2-3; maybe TRBD1 (5 bases). The V and J ends lost 5 bases and 2 bases respectively, with 17 bases between them. The CDR3 is made up of 16 amino acids. Germline V lookup: CDR1 SGHAT, CDR2 FQNNGV. The CDR3 loop reads CASSILRGSSTDTQYF. The CDR3 coding sequence is TGTGCCAGCAGCATACTAAGGGGCTCCTCCACAGATACGCAGTATTTT.

This clonotype was seen at least ten times. The genes are TRBV5-1 and TRBJ1-2, with D uncertain. This CDR3 spans 13 amino acids. V was clipped by 3 bases and J by 10 bases, with 16 bases between them. CDR1 and CDR2 (germline): SGHRS, YFSETQ. The DNA of the CDR3 is TGCGCCAGCAGCTGGGTCGGGAAAGAGGACTACACCTTC. It is translated as CASSWVGKEDYTF.

The genes are TRBV18 and TRBJ2-3; TRBD2 matches at 13 bases. Germline CDR1 and CDR2: KGHSH and LQKENI. CDR3 length: 16 amino acids. V shed 4 bases, J shed 8 bases, and the junction held 9 bases outside the gene matches. Here the CDR3 DNA reads TGTGCCAGCTCACTACGGACTAGCGGGAGTGGGGGTACGCAGTATTTT. Translation: CASSLRTSGSGGTQYF.

At least ten counts were recorded for this clonotype. The rearrangement links TRBV7-2 to TRBJ2-7; 15 positions match TRBD2. V dropped 3 bases and J dropped 2; count of bases not matched to a gene: 8. This CDR3 has 18 residues. Germline V gene lookup returns CDR1 SGHTA and CDR2 FQGNSA. The CDR3 DNA follows: TGTGCCAGCAGCTTGTTTGGGACTAGCGGGAGGATCGCCTACGAGCAGTACTTC. It encodes CASSLFGTSGRIAYEQYF.

This clonotype was detected many times. V gene TRBV9 combines with J gene TRBJ2-5; TRBD2 matches 9 bases. Germline CDR1 is SGDLS and CDR2 is YYNGEE. There are 16 residues in the CDR3. With 0 bases clipped from V and 5 bases from J, the junction kept 8 bases outside the gene matches. For the CDR3, the DNA is TGTGCCAGCAGCGTAGGGGGTAGCGGGAGAATGGAGACCCAGTACTTC. Encoded protein: CASSVGGSGRMETQYF.

The chain employs TRBV28 and TRBJ1-1, with 8 positions matching TRBD1. V trimming: 3 bases; J trimming: 3 bases; junction bases outside the gene matches: 6. CDR3 size: 15 residues. Germline CDR1 is MDHEN and CDR2 is SYDVKM. The CDR3 sequence is CASSFSGGMDTEAFF. CDR3 nucleotides: TGTGCCAGCAGTTTTTCAGGGGGCATGGACACTGAAGCTTTCTTT. Full variable domain (missing parts from reference TRBV28 and TRBJ1-1): DVKVTQSSRYLVKRTGEKVFLECVQDMDHENMFWYRQDPGLGLRLIYFSYDVKMKEKGDIPEGYSVSREKKERFSLILESASTNQTSMYLCASSFSGGMDTEAFFGQGTRLTVV.

This clonotype occurred many times. The rearrangement uses TRBV14 and TRBJ1-1, with D uncertain. In germline, CDR1 is SGHDN, CDR2 FVKESK. The CDR3 sequence is 18 residues long. V was shortened by 4 bases and J by 1 base, with 22 bases between the two germline ends. The CDR3 region has the DNA TGTGCCAGCAGCCCTTTTTTAGGTTTTGGACGGACGAACACTGAAGCTTTCTTT. Amino acids: CASSPFLGFGRTNTEAFF.

The table lists this clonotype with many counts. This chain uses TRBV11-3 with TRBJ1-4; 7 bases are shared with TRBD1. The junction had 4 bases not matched to a gene; V was cut back by 4 bases and J by 5 bases. CDR3 length equals 14 residues. Germline V lookup: CDR1 SGHNT, CDR2 YENEEA. The CDR3 nucleotides read TGTGCCAGCAGCTCGGGACAGATCAATGAAAAACTGTTTTTT. Translated, it gives CASSSGQINEKLFF.

This clonotype came up a few times. This CDR3 is CASSFHGVSSYEQYF. The CDR3, as DNA: TGTGCCAGCAGTTTTCACGGGGTCAGCTCCTACGAGCAGTACTTC. This chain uses TRBV12-3 or TRBV12-4 with TRBJ2-7, with a tentative D call TRBD2 (5 bases). The CDR3 extends over 15 amino acids. Trimming pared 3 bases from V and 0 bases from J, leaving 12 bases between.

This clonotype was counted at least ten times. This chain uses TRBV18 with TRBJ2-2, with unresolved D. CDR1 and CDR2 from the germline V gene are KGHSH and LQKENI. There are 14 residues in the CDR3. With 0 bases removed from V and 7 bases from J, the gap between germline ends came to 9 bases. The CDR3 DNA reads TGTGCCAGCTCACCACCGTCAGGCAACGGGGAGCTGTTTTTT. Residues: CASSPPSGNGELFF.